The rows below give T cell receptor beta chains drawn from one sample of a study of spatial heterogeneity in lung cancer. TCRdb re-called the 5' RACE reads with MiXCR, one entry per CDR3 protein. The table records under 150,000 distinct CDR3 sequences, 10% to 11% of them present only once. The specimen was PBMCs, collected at follow-up. These receptor sequences come from a female donor with early-stage non-small cell lung cancer. CDR3s leave out the opening cysteine and the closing phenylalanine or tryptophan.

V gene	J gene	CDR3 protein
TRBV12-3/TRBV12-4	TRBJ2-1	ASSFGSYNEQF
TRBV5-1	TRBJ2-3	ASSSAGIPTDTQY
TRBV28	TRBJ2-5	ASRTSGSIETQY
TRBV7-2	TRBJ2-3	ASRAGSWSTDTQY
TRBV2	TRBJ2-3	ASSERAYTQY
TRBV6-4	TRBJ2-1	ASNFGTSEEYNEQF
TRBV24-1	TRBJ2-1	ATSDFRSSGTRYEQF
TRBV6-2/TRBV6-3	TRBJ1-5	ASSYARGRGAIISNQPQH
TRBV5-1	TRBJ2-5	ASSLEARGQETQY
TRBV29-1	TRBJ2-1	SVAREGTYNEQF
TRBV12-3/TRBV12-4	TRBJ1-1	ASSGAGTGMNTEAF
TRBV7-3	TRBJ2-1	ASSQIAASYNEQF
TRBV20-1	TRBJ2-2	SARAPWSGELF
TRBV4-3	TRBJ2-1	ASSYLSGSNNEQF
TRBV7-9	TRBJ2-3	ASSPTRVGSTDTQY
TRBV24-1	TRBJ2-7	ATSGWDTRLY
TRBV5-4	TRBJ2-2	ASSRGLAGFTGELF
TRBV7-2	TRBJ2-5	ASSLRPNQETQY
TRBV10-3	TRBJ2-3	ATSGETSTDTQY
TRBV27	TRBJ2-1	ASSMAGLAGIDQF
TRBV7-9	TRBJ2-4	ASSLRGTSSNIQY
TRBV5-1	TRBJ2-3	ASSVTSGRTQY
TRBV2	TRBJ1-4	ASGYRGEKLF
TRBV20-1	TRBJ2-1	SAMGSGKSSYNEQF
TRBV21-1	TRBJ2-3	ASSKERDCTDTQY
TRBV7-2	TRBJ2-1	ASRLVAGGGNEQF
TRBV9	TRBJ2-3	ASSARDVSDTQY
TRBV7-2	TRBJ1-4	ASSRNRQGQLF
TRBV27	TRBJ1-5	ASITKKQGYSNQPQH
TRBV28	TRBJ2-5	ASSSGAQETQY
TRBV15	TRBJ2-7	ATSRALATYEQY
TRBV10-2	TRBJ2-5	ASSPGTSGYIETQY
TRBV5-4	TRBJ2-6	ASSLWGPGANVLT
TRBV14	TRBJ2-3	ASSQVQGTTDTQY
TRBV5-1	TRBJ1-3	ASSQGTPGNTIY
TRBV7-2	TRBJ2-5	ASSLMSNQETQY
TRBV5-1	TRBJ2-4	ASSPGSGTIQY
TRBV20-1	TRBJ2-1	SVRGIGMSSYNEQF
TRBV5-1	TRBJ2-6	ASMDSGANVLT
TRBV10-3	TRBJ2-5	AISGREQETQY
TRBV27	TRBJ1-2	ASSTGVNEYGYT
TRBV24-1	TRBJ2-1	ATSESSGRGLFEQF
TRBV19	TRBJ2-2	ASIKGDRPNTGELF
TRBV19	TRBJ1-5	ASRVGSSSQPQH
TRBV20-1	TRBJ2-7	SAGTYEQY
TRBV27	TRBJ1-5	ASRRGGGGQPQH
TRBV2	TRBJ2-7	ASNLGYEQY
TRBV7-2	TRBJ2-7	ASSLTPRGSSYEQY
TRBV9	TRBJ1-3	ASSVALGGAKGNTIY
TRBV12-3/TRBV12-4	TRBJ1-2	ASRLQDYGYT
TRBV20-1	TRBJ1-1	SARVGGARDTEAF
TRBV12-3/TRBV12-4	TRBJ1-1	ASSPLTTGMNTEAF
TRBV5-4	TRBJ1-2	ASSLKQGQSSGYT
TRBV3-1	TRBJ1-6	ASRSGSYNSPLH
TRBV6-5	TRBJ2-1	ASSYGVWARAHEQF
TRBV6-1	TRBJ2-1	ASRLMPGPYNEQF
TRBV20-1	TRBJ2-2	SARLAGGPQELF
TRBV5-1	TRBJ2-7	ASPPTVYEQY
TRBV21-1	TRBJ1-6	ASSRGQDGSSYNSPLH
TRBV21-1	TRBJ1-5	ASIQQGPVQPQH